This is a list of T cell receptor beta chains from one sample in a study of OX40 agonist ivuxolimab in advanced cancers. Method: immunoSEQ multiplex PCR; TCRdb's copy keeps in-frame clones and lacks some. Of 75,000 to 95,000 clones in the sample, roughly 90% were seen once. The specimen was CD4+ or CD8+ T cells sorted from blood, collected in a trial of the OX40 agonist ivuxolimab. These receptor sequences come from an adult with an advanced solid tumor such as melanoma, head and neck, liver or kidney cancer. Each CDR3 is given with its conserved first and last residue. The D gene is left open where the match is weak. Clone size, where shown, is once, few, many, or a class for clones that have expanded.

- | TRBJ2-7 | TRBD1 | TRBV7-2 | TGTGCCAGCAGCCAGCAGGGGGTGGTTTCCTACGAGCAGTACTTC | CASSQQGVVSYEQYF
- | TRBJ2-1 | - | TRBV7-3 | TGTGCCAGCAGCTTAAGGGCTAGTAGTTACAATGAGCAGTTCTTC | CASSLRASSYNEQFF
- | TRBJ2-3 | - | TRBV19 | TGTGCCAGTAGTACAGGGTTCTCGACAGATACGCAGTATTTT | CASSTGFSTDTQYF
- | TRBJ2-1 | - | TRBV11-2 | TGTGCCAGCAGCGTAGACGGGACCTACAATGAGCAGTTCTTC | CASSVDGTYNEQFF
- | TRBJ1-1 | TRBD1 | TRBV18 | TGTGCCAGCTCACTGGGACAGGGGGAAGCTTTCTTT | CASSLGQGEAFF
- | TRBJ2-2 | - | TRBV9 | TGTGCCAGCAGCGTAGTTCGGGGGGCAAACACCGGGGAGCTGTTTTTT | CASSVVRGANTGELFF
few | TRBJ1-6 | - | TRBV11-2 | TGTGCCAGCAGCTTAGATTACCAGGGTCCCCTCCACTTT | CASSLDYQGPLHF
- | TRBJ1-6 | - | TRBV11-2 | TGTGCCAGCAGCTTCCTTAGGGCGGGTTCACCCCTCCACTTT | CASSFLRAGSPLHF
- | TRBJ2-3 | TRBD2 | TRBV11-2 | TGTGCCAGCAGCTTAGGACTAGCCGGGTTCGGAACAGATACGCAGTATTTT | CASSLGLAGFGTDTQYF
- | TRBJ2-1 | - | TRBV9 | TGTGCCAGCAGCGTAGACCCGCTAGCAGACAATGAGCAGTTCTTC | CASSVDPLADNEQFF
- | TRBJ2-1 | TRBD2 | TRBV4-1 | TGCGCCAGCAGCCAAGAGGCGGGAGGATTCTACAATGAGCAGTTCTTC | CASSQEAGGFYNEQFF
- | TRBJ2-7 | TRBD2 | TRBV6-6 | TGTGCCAGCAGTTTCTTGCGGCTAGCGGGGCTACGGGAGCAGTACTTC | CASSFLRLAGLREQYF
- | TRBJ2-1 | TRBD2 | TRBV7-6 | TGTGCCAGCAGCTCGAGGACTAGCGGGGCTAGGGAGCAGTTCTTC | CASSSRTSGAREQFF
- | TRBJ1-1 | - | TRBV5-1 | TGCGCCAGCAGCTTGGGGGGAGGAGGGAACACTGAAGCTTTCTTT | CASSLGGGGNTEAFF
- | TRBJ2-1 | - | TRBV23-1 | TGCGCCAGCAGTCATCCCTGGATGGGGAGCTCCTACAATGAGCAGTTCTTC | CASSHPWMGSSYNEQFF
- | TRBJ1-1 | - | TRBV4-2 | TGTGCCAGCAGCTCTCCGCGGTCCTCGAACACTGAAGCTTTCTTT | CASSSPRSSNTEAFF
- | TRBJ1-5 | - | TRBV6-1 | TGTGCCAGCAGTGAATGGGGTCCCAGAAGCAATCAGCCCCAGCATTTT | CASSEWGPRSNQPQHF
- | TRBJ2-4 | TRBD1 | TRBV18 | TGTGCCAGCTCACCACCAGGACAGGCCAGGATTCAGTACTTC | CASSPPGQARIQYF
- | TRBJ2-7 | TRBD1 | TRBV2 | TGTGCCAGCAGGACAGGGAACGAGCAGTACTTC | CASRTGNEQYF
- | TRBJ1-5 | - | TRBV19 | TGTGCCAGGCTCCGGGACATCAATCAGCCCCAGCATTTT | CARLRDINQPQHF
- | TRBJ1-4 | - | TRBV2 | TGTGCCAGCAGCGATCTCCGGGGCGCGCTTAACGAAAAACTGTTTTTT | CASSDLRGALNEKLFF
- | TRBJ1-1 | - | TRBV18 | TGTGCCAGCTCATTGAGGGTCTCTGAAGCTTTCTTT | CASSLRVSEAFF